This record covers a single T cell receptor (beta chain). RNA, at about 0.45 to 1 ug, was reverse transcribed with random hexamers. Amplification of TCR beta CDR3 used immunoSEQ multiplex PCR across 54 Vbeta and 13 Jbeta. Each CDR3 protein gets one entry after TCRdb re-called the immunoSEQ multiplex PCR reads with MiXCR. The sample lists 200,000 to 250,000 distinct CDR3 sequences, approximately 90% occurring once. CDR3 length: 16 amino acids. Between the trimmed V and J ends, which lost 3 bases and 5 bases, there was a span of 17 bases. The germline CDR1 and CDR2 sequences are KGHDR and SFDVKD. The data were taken from a study of CD8 T cells in Susac syndrome. Sequencing of TCR beta was undertaken in CD8+ and CD4+ T cells derived from blood. Treatment-naive patients with stable or active relapsing-remitting disease served as multiple sclerosis controls. The CD8+ and CD4+ T cells were isolated magnetically using a negative isolation approach, whereas the TEMRA cells were enriched by FACS.

The chain has TRBV24-1 and TRBJ2-3, with D possibly being TRBD1 (6 bases). The specimen was CD8+ T cells from PBMCs. This TCR came from a human donor with multiple sclerosis. Written as DNA, the CDR3 is TGTGCCACCAGTGATACTACAGGGTGGGGTCAAGATACGCAGTATTTT. Translation: CATSDTTGWGQDTQYF.